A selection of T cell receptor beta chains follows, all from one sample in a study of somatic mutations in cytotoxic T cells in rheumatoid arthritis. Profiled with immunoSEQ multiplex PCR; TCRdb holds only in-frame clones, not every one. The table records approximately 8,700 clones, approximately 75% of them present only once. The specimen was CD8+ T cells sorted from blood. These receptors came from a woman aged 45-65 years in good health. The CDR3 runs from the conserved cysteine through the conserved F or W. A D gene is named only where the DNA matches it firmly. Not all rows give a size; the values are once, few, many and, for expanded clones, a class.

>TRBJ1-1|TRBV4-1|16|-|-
CASSQGNTLENTEAFF
TGCGCCAGCAGCCAAGGGAACACACTAGAAAACACTGAAGCTTTCTTT
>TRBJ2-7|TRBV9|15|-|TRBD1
CASSHSGTGSYEQYF
TGTGCCAGCAGCCATTCAGGGACAGGGTCCTACGAGCAGTACTTC
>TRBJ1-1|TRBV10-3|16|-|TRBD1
CATSNRDRGLGTEAFF
TGTGCCACCAGTAACCGGGACAGGGGCCTGGGCACTGAAGCTTTCTTT
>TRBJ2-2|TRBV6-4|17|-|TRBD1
CASSDSTDRGHTGELFF
TGTGCCAGCAGTGACTCTACCGACAGGGGACACACCGGGGAGCTGTTTTTT
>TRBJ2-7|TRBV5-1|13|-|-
CASNTLNSYEQYF
TGCGCCAGCAACACCTTGAACTCCTACGAGCAGTACTTC
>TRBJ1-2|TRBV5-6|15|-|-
CASSLGSGGFAGYTF
TGTGCCAGCAGCTTGGGTTCGGGAGGCTTTGCTGGCTACACCTTC
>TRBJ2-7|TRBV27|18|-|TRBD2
CASSPRTSGGAGAHEQYF
TGTGCCAGCAGTCCCCGGACTAGCGGGGGGGCTGGGGCCCACGAGCAGTACTTC
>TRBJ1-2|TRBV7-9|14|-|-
CASSSPMPGDGYTF
TGTGCCAGCAGCTCCCCCATGCCAGGCGATGGCTACACCTTC
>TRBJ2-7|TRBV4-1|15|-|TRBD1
CASSQVGTGHYEQYF
TGCGCCAGCAGCCAAGTTGGGACAGGGCACTACGAGCAGTACTTC
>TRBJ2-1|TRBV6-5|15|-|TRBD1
CASSSGTGSYNEQFF
TGTGCCAGCAGTTCCGGGACAGGGAGCTACAATGAGCAGTTCTTC
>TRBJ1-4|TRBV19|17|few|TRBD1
CASSLPPGDRTNEKLFF
TGTGCCAGTAGTCTACCCCCGGGGGACAGAACTAATGAAAAACTGTTTTTT
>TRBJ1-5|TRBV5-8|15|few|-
CASSLQGYSNQPQHF
TGTGCCAGCAGTTTACAGGGTTATAGCAATCAGCCCCAGCATTTT